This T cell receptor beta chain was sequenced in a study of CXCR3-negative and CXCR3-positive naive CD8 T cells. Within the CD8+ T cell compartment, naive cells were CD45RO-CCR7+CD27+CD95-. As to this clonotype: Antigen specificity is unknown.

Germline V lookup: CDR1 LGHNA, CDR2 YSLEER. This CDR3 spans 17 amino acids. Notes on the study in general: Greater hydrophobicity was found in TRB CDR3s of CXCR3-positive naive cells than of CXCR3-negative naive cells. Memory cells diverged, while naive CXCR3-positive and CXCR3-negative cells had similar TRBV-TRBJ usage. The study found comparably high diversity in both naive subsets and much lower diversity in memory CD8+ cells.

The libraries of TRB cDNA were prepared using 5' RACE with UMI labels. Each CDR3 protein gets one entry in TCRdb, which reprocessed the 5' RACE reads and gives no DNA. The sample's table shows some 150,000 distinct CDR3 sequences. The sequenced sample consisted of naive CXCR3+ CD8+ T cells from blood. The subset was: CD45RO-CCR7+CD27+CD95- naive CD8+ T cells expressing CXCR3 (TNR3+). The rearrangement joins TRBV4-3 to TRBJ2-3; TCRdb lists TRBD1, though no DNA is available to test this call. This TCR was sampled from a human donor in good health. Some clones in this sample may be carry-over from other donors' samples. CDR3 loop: CASSPNPGTGGLDTQYF.